The rows below give T cell receptor beta chains drawn from one sample of a study of glioma-infiltrating T cells after dendritic cell vaccination. Libraries were prepared by immunoSEQ multiplex PCR; TCRdb keeps only in-frame clonotypes and omits some of them. This table holds approximately 85,000 clones, 75% to 90% found once. The sequences come from blood, collected after dendritic cell vaccination. Receptor source: a human donor with glioblastoma. Each CDR3 is given with its conserved first and last residue. The order of the fields is CDR3 length, J gene, V gene, CDR3 protein.

17 | - | TRBV27 | CASSSLGTGRFSYEQYF
14 | TRBJ1-2 | TRBV7-9 | CASSLGMEGPGYTF
14 | TRBJ2-5 | TRBV2 | CATRTGGYWETQYF
14 | TRBJ2-1 | TRBV7-3 | CASRRGGSSDEQFF
15 | TRBJ1-2 | TRBV6-5 | CASSPGTTQTYGYTF
15 | TRBJ1-1 | TRBV7-2 | CASSTQSTGNTEAFF
13 | TRBJ2-3 | TRBV29-1 | CSVVGTITDTQYF
17 | TRBJ1-4 | TRBV5-6 | CASSLSFDTATNEKLFF
16 | TRBJ1-5 | TRBV6-1 | CASSVEGTISNQPQHF
15 | TRBJ1-3 | TRBV5-1 | CASSSYGETGNTIYF
18 | TRBJ2-1 | TRBV28 | CASSTGTGSLRASGEQFF
15 | TRBJ2-3 | TRBV2 | CASSRQEIGTDTQYF
15 | TRBJ1-2 | TRBV5-1 | CASSGEEAGRNGYTF
15 | TRBJ2-1 | TRBV5-4 | CATQPGTGAYNEQFF
14 | TRBJ1-4 | TRBV25-1 | CASSDGGDHEKLFF
13 | TRBJ2-5 | TRBV12-5 | CASGLSGVETQYF
13 | TRBJ2-5 | TRBV19 | CASSRQSQETQYF
18 | TRBJ1-3 | TRBV7-2 | CASSLVGLGRGAGNTIYF
13 | TRBJ2-3 | TRBV28 | CASSLRGADTQYF
14 | TRBJ2-7 | TRBV5-4 | CASSHGTSNYEQYF
13 | TRBJ2-5 | TRBV6-1 | CASIFQGEETQYF
17 | TRBJ1-3 | TRBV4-3 | CASSQDYGQGAGNTIYF
14 | TRBJ2-4 | TRBV30 | CAWSRDRTGNIQYF
16 | TRBJ1-5 | TRBV27 | CASSLFRTEGRQPQHF
14 | TRBJ1-1 | TRBV18 | CASSPLSRQGQAFF
20 | TRBJ2-3 | TRBV9 | CASSVPISGGAGVGTDTQYF
16 | TRBJ2-2 | TRBV5-1 | CASSSLGVDNTGELFF
16 | TRBJ2-7 | TRBV6-6 | CASSWTRQRGRPEQYF
15 | TRBJ1-2 | TRBV4-1 | CASSQSGVGPLGYTF
14 | TRBJ1-1 | TRBV7-2 | CASSPYTRNTEAFF
14 | TRBJ1-2 | TRBV28 | CASSFGSEIYGYTF
16 | TRBJ2-3 | TRBV6-1 | CASSELGGQGTDTQYF
16 | TRBJ2-2 | TRBV15 | CATSRGTGVNTGELFF
14 | TRBJ1-1 | TRBV27 | CASTRRGANTEAFF
16 | TRBJ2-3 | TRBV23-1 | CASSQYSWDNTDTQYF
17 | TRBJ2-2 | TRBV7-9 | CASSLGLAGANTGELFF
18 | TRBJ2-1 | TRBV28 | CASSFGPDSGRAYNEQFF
13 | TRBJ2-5 | TRBV5-1 | CASQQGLQETQYF
17 | TRBJ2-1 | TRBV7-9 | CASSLGGGSGNRDEQFF
13 | TRBJ1-2 | TRBV2 | CASSVNANYGYTF
13 | TRBJ1-1 | TRBV9 | CASSVARNTEAFF
14 | TRBJ2-1 | TRBV27 | CASSLWTGSSEQFF
13 | TRBJ2-3 | TRBV7-2 | CASSTGLGGTQYF
16 | TRBJ2-1 | TRBV5-4 | CASSGRLGTTYNEQFF
15 | TRBJ2-7 | TRBV30 | CAWSVRDRLTYEQYF
15 | TRBJ2-1 | TRBV7-9 | CASSPMGQVYNEQFF
15 | TRBJ2-2 | TRBV5-1 | CASMDLAGASGELFF
13 | TRBJ1-4 | TRBV30 | CAWMGRKSEKLFF
17 | TRBJ2-3 | TRBV4-3 | CASSQGHGGVNSDTQYF
16 | TRBJ2-5 | TRBV7-3 | CASSPQGTGFGETQYF
14 | TRBJ2-7 | TRBV5-4 | CASSPRDRVHEQYF
15 | TRBJ2-7 | TRBV11-2 | CASSLDRTSPYEQYF
13 | TRBJ2-5 | TRBV29-1 | CSVETGGMETQYF
16 | TRBJ1-5 | TRBV7-2 | CASSLWGRGDNQPQHF
17 | TRBJ1-2 | TRBV14 | CASSGRLQSGKTYGYTF
16 | TRBJ1-5 | TRBV29-1 | CRIQGANFYSNQPQHF
14 | TRBJ1-4 | TRBV9 | CASSVHGKNEKLFF